These 26 T cell receptor beta chains share one sample of origin, sequenced in a study of T cells in Graves' hyperthyroidism and ophthalmopathy. From RNA transcripts, TCR beta CDR3 regions were amplified. First-round RT-PCR with HTBI primers amplified the TCR CDR3 region. TCRdb reanalysed the multiplex PCR reads using MiXCR and keeps one entry per CDR3 protein. Of about 350,000 distinct CDR3 sequences listed, approximately 15% are singletons. Sequenced material: blood. These receptors came from a woman in her 30s with Graves' hyperthyroidism.

This clonotype appeared many times. This chain uses TRBV7-2 with TRBJ2-5; tentatively, D is TRBD2 (5 bases). Germline V gives CDR1 SGHTA, CDR2 FQGNSA. The CDR3 covers 14 residues. Trimming shortened V by 3 bases and J by 5 bases, and 13 bases separated the two germline ends. The CDR3 DNA sequence: TGTGCCAGCAGCTTTGGACTCACGGGGGAGACCCAGTACTTC. Its translation is CASSFGLTGETQYF.

The V and J genes are TRBV6-1 and TRBJ2-1; D possibly corresponds to TRBD2 (6 bases). V was cut by 5 bases and J by 9 bases, with 14 bases left in between. From germline, CDR1 is MNHNS and CDR2 SASEGT. The CDR3 consists of 13 residues. The DNA for the CDR3 is TGTGCCAGCAGTTTACTAGCAAGCGGTGAGCAGTTCTTC. Amino acid sequence: CASSLLASGEQFF.

This clonotype was observed a few times. This CDR3 reads CASKRTEQFF. CDR3 coding DNA: TGTGCCAGCAAAAGAACTGAGCAGTTCTTC. The chain couples TRBV2 to TRBJ2-1; D uncertain. Germline CDR1 and CDR2: SNHLY and FYNNEI. V was clipped by 7 bases and J by 9 bases, with 7 bases between them. This CDR3 has 10 amino acids. The full variable domain, its missing parts supplied by reference TRBV2 and TRBJ2-1, is EPEVTQTPSHQVTQMGQEVILRCVPISNHLYFYWYRQILGQKVEFLVSFYNNEISEKSEIFDDQFSVERPDGSNFTLKIRSTKLEDSAMYFCASKRTEQFFGPGTRLTVL.

The chain joins TRBV5-1 to TRBJ2-5, with 12 bases lining up with TRBD2. The CDR3 contains 13 residues. Germline CDR1 and CDR2: SGHRS and YFSETQ. J lost 4 bases, V lost 6 bases, and 1 base had no gene match. The CDR3: CASKLAGGETQYF. The CDR3 region has the DNA TGCGCCAGCAAACTAGCGGGAGGAGAGACCCAGTACTTC. Drawing the rest from reference TRBV5-1 and TRBJ2-5, the complete variable domain is KAGVTQTPRYLIKTRGQQVTLSCSPISGHRSVSWYQQTPGQGLQFLFEYFSETQRNKGNFPGRFSGRQFSNSRSEMNVSTLELGDSALYLCASKLAGGETQYFGPGTRLLVL.

This clonotype was found many times. This sequence joins TRBV5-4 and TRBJ2-3; D gene uncertain. Germline CDR1 is SGHNT and CDR2 is YYREEE (reference sequence). V was clipped by 3 bases and J by 1 base, with 9 bases between them. The CDR3 totals 14 residues. The DNA of the CDR3 is TGTGCCAGCAGCTCCCATTCCGGCACAGATACGCAGTATTTT. Its translation: CASSSHSGTDTQYF.

This clonotype was counted many times. The V gene is TRBV11-2, the J gene TRBJ2-3; tentative D call: TRBD2 (6 bases). The CDR3 covers 14 residues. The germline CDR1 and CDR2 sequences are SGHAT and FQNNGV. Trimming took off 4 bases at V and 4 bases at J, with 12 bases between the two ends. CDR3 in amino acids: CASSSIGGADTQYF. The CDR3 DNA reads as TGTGCCAGCAGCTCCATCGGAGGGGCAGATACGCAGTATTTT.

This clonotype was seen repeatedly, ten times or more. The chain recombines TRBV7-6 with TRBJ2-7; D not certain. CDR1 is SGHVS, CDR2 FNYEAQ, per germline. The germline V and J ends were trimmed by 1 base and 3 bases, with 16 bases remaining between them. There are 16 residues in the CDR3. CDR3: CASSLVIYRMIYEQYF. The CDR3 DNA follows: TGTGCCAGCAGCTTAGTTATCTACCGGATGATCTACGAGCAGTACTTC.

This rearrangement joins TRBV20-1 to TRBJ2-7; 7 nucleotides line up with TRBD2. This CDR3 has 14 residues. CDR1 is DFQATT, CDR2 SNEGSKA, per germline (reference sequence). J lost 2 bases, V lost 6 bases, and 10 bases had no gene match. CDR3 loop: CSADDGTTTYEQYF. The CDR3 DNA reads TGCAGTGCCGACGACGGGACTACGACCTACGAGCAGTACTTC.

The table lists this clonotype with many counts. The chain is built from TRBV6-1 and TRBJ2-7; perhaps D is TRBD1 or TRBD2 (5 bases each). This CDR3 region has 12 residues. Per germline, CDR1 MNHNS and CDR2 SASEGT. Trimming shortened V by 6 bases and J by 3 bases, and 9 bases separated the two germline ends. In DNA, the CDR3 is TGTGCCAGCAGGGGGACGGGCTACGAGCAGTACTTC. Amino acid sequence: CASRGTGYEQYF.

This clonotype was picked up many times. This chain links TRBV27 with TRBJ2-7; 8 bases line up with TRBD1. Looked up from germline, CDR1 is MNHEY and CDR2 is SMNVEV (reference sequence). This CDR3 is 18 amino acids long. V trimming: 5 bases; J trimming: 2 bases; junction bases outside the gene matches: 17. The CDR3 is CASSPPPLTGGIAYEQYF. In DNA, the CDR3 is TGTGCCAGCAGTCCTCCCCCTCTAACAGGGGGGATAGCCTACGAGCAGTACTTC.

This clonotype was counted at least ten times. The rearrangement uses TRBV6-2 or TRBV6-3 and TRBJ2-4, with unresolved D. Looked up from germline, CDR1 is MNHEY and CDR2 is SVGEGT. The length of the CDR3 is 16 residues. Trimming pared 4 bases from V and 0 bases from J, leaving 13 bases between. This CDR3 reads CASSSFLVLAKNIQYF. In nucleotides, the CDR3 is TGTGCCAGCAGTTCATTCCTTGTCCTAGCCAAAAACATTCAGTACTTC.

The chain employs TRBV28 and TRBJ2-1; 9 bases match TRBD2. Germline assignment: CDR1 MDHEN and CDR2 SYDVKM. CDR3 length: 16 amino acids. V shed 5 bases, J shed 3 bases, and the junction held 8 bases outside the gene matches. The CDR3 sequence is CASSTISGGNYNEQFF. CDR3 in DNA: TGTGCCAGCAGTACGATAAGCGGGGGGAACTACAATGAGCAGTTCTTC.

This clonotype was detected ten times or more. V usage is TRBV28 and J usage is TRBJ2-7; D is ambiguous. Per germline, CDR1 MDHEN and CDR2 SYDVKM. The CDR3 length is 14 residues. The V gene lost 3 bases and the J gene lost 3 bases, with 12 bases spanning the gap. CDR3 nucleotide sequence: TGTGCCAGCAGTTTCAGAGGCTCTCTCTACGAGCAGTACTTC. Residues: CASSFRGSLYEQYF. Using reference TRBV28 and TRBJ2-7 for the parts outside the CDR3, the full variable domain is DVKVTQSSRYLVKRTGEKVFLECVQDMDHENMFWYRQDPGLGLRLIYFSYDVKMKEKGDIPEGYSVSREKKERFSLILESASTNQTSMYLCASSFRGSLYEQYFGPGTRLTVT.

This clonotype has ten or more counts. The CDR3 is CASSPDGQGDGYTF. The DNA for the CDR3 is TGCGCCAGCAGCCCGGACGGACAGGGAGACGGCTACACCTTC. The chain has TRBV5-1 and TRBJ1-2; 8 bases match TRBD1. V shed 4 bases, J shed 8 bases, and the junction held 10 bases outside the gene matches. The CDR3 spans 14 residues. Germline CDR1 reads SGHRS; CDR2 reads YFSETQ.

This clonotype has at least ten counts. This chain's CDR3 is CASSPRGGVTVDQPQHF. The DNA of the CDR3 is TGTGCCAGCAGTCCCCGTGGAGGGGTCACAGTAGATCAGCCCCAGCATTTT. This chain connects TRBV6-1 to TRBJ1-5; D is possibly TRBD1 (5 bases). The CDR3 runs 17 residues. CDR1 and CDR2 from the germline V gene are MNHNS and SASEGT. Trimming took off 5 bases at V and 5 bases at J, with 22 bases between the two ends.

The chain links TRBV6-7 to TRBJ2-1; D is possibly TRBD1 (5 bases). TRBV6-7 is reported as an ORF; its role is uncertain. CDR3 length equals 14 residues. V was pared by 2 bases and J by 9 bases, with 14 bases between. This chain's CDR3 is CASSYLRHRSEQFF. CDR3 nucleotide sequence: TGTGCCAGCAGTTACCTGAGACACAGGAGTGAGCAGTTCTTC.

The sample holds many counts of this clonotype. The J gene is TRBJ2-5, the V gene TRBV6-1, with D possibly being TRBD1 (6 bases). Germline assignment: CDR1 MNHNS and CDR2 SASEGT. This CDR3 has 14 amino acids. Between the trimmed V and J ends, which lost 7 bases and 4 bases, there was a span of 16 bases. The CDR3 DNA sequence: TGTGCCAGCATGGTACAGGGAAGGAGAGAGACCCAGTACTTC. Encoded protein: CASMVQGRRETQYF.

This clonotype has more than one count but fewer than ten. The chain carries TRBV12-3 or TRBV12-4 and TRBJ2-5, with TRBD1 matching over 9 bases. Germline trimming cut 2 bases from V and 2 bases from J; bases unmatched to any gene: 9. This CDR3 region has 17 residues. The CDR3 coding sequence is TGTGCCAGCAGTTTACATTCGGGGACAGGGATTCAAGAGACCCAGTACTTC. Translated, it gives CASSLHSGTGIQETQYF.

This clonotype came up many times. The chain has TRBV7-2 and TRBJ2-5; the D is unclear. Germline CDR1 is SGHTA and CDR2 is FQGNSA. The CDR3 has 16 amino acids. The germline V and J ends were trimmed by 3 bases and 3 bases, with 17 bases remaining between them. The CDR3 coding sequence is TGTGCCAGCAGCTTGACTGGCGGCGGAAAAAAAGAGACCCAGTACTTC. Residues: CASSLTGGGKKETQYF.

The V call is TRBV28, the J call TRBJ1-1, with 7 bases lining up with TRBD1. J was trimmed by 0 bases and V by 7 bases; bases with no gene match: 11. Germline CDR1 is MDHEN and CDR2 is SYDVKM. There are 16 residues in the CDR3. CDR3 sequence: CASTTEDRTLNTEAFF. The CDR3 DNA sequence: TGTGCCAGCACTACAGAGGACAGGACGTTGAACACTGAAGCTTTCTTT.

The chain recombines TRBV12-3 or TRBV12-4 with TRBJ1-2, with 7 bases matching TRBD1. V was clipped by 3 bases and J by 7 bases; unmatched bases: 8. The CDR3 runs to 14 residues. The CDR3 spells CASSFKQGRRGYTF. Here the CDR3 DNA reads TGTGCCAGCAGTTTCAAACAGGGGCGGCGTGGCTACACCTTC.

This clonotype was found many times. The chain combines TRBV28 with TRBJ1-4; the D gene is possibly TRBD1 (5 bases). CDR3 length: 13 amino acids. V was cut by 8 bases and J by 9 bases, with 16 bases left in between. CDR1 and CDR2 (germline): MDHEN, SYDVKM. The chain's CDR3 is CASAAGSRQKLFF. CDR3 in DNA: TGTGCCAGCGCGGCAGGGAGCAGGCAAAAACTGTTTTTT.

The chain uses TRBV6-5 and TRBJ2-7; 8 positions match TRBD2. Trimming at V came to 0 bases and at J to 5 bases, leaving 9 bases not matched to a gene. The CDR3 loop spans 16 amino acids. The germline V gene encodes CDR1 MNHEY and CDR2 SVGAGI. CDR3 loop: CASSYSTLRGGDEQYF. CDR3 in DNA: TGTGCCAGCAGTTACTCGACCCTCCGGGGGGGAGACGAGCAGTACTTC.

This sequence joins TRBV30 and TRBJ2-2; D remains ambiguous. The CDR3 is made up of 12 amino acids. V shed 5 bases and J shed 1 base, with 5 bases lying between them. In germline, CDR1 is GTSNPN, CDR2 SVGIG (reference sequence). CDR3 DNA sequence: TGTGCCTGGGGGAAGAACACCGGGGAGCTGTTTTTT. Its translation: CAWGKNTGELFF.

This clonotype was seen many times. This rearrangement joins TRBV28 to TRBJ1-6; tentatively, D is TRBD1 (5 bases). Per the germline V gene, CDR1 is MDHEN and CDR2 is SYDVKM. V lost 5 bases, J lost 8 bases, and 16 bases lay in between. CDR3 length: 15 residues. This chain's CDR3 is CASSPSQGSYSPLHF. The CDR3 DNA sequence: TGTGCCAGCAGTCCCAGCCAGGGTAGTTATTCACCCCTCCACTTT. The full variable domain, rest sourced from reference TRBV28 and TRBJ1-6, is DVKVTQSSRYLVKRTGEKVFLECVQDMDHENMFWYRQDPGLGLRLIYFSYDVKMKEKGDIPEGYSVSREKKERFSLILESASTNQTSMYLCASSPSQGSYSPLHFGNGTRLTVT.

In its sample, this clonotype was seen many times. The V call is TRBV7-3, the J call TRBJ2-5; 8 bases align to TRBD1. J lost 4 bases, V lost 5 bases, and 6 bases had no gene match. Germline-derived CDR1 and CDR2 are SGHTA and FQGTGA. The CDR3 length is 14 residues. The CDR3 loop is CASSPGQGGETQYF. DNA of the CDR3: TGTGCCAGCAGCCCCGGACAGGGAGGAGAGACCCAGTACTTC. The complete variable domain, with remaining parts taken from reference TRBV7-3 and TRBJ2-5, reads GAGVSQTPSNKVTEKGKYVELRCDPISGHTALYWYRQSLGQGPEFLIYFQGTGAADDSGLPNDRFFAVRPEGSVSTLKIQRTERGDSAVYLCASSPGQGGETQYFGPGTRLLVL.